This T cell receptor (beta chain) was found in a study of T cells in localized non-small cell lung cancer. The study, taken as a whole, reports: With higher T cell density in blood came longer overall survival. There were a median roughly 54 of the top 100 tumor clones appearing in adjacent lung.

Clones were read by immunoSEQ multiplex PCR, and TCRdb kept only the in-frame ones, dropping some. The data show 1,500 or so clones, over 20% seen once. This clone was seen more than once but under ten times. The antigen is not known. The CDR3 is 12 residues long. Looked up from germline, CDR1 is SGDLS and CDR2 is YYNGEE. Trimming left V 6 bases short and J 3 bases short, with 7 bases between. Sequenced here: lung tumor tissue, sampled before any cancer treatment. The chain has TRBV9 and TRBJ2-1; D is uncertain. The sequence derives from a man aged 40 to 75 with stage III lung adenocarcinoma. The DNA for the CDR3 is TGTGCCAGCAAAACCCTCTACAATGAGCAGTTCTTC. It yields the protein CASKTLYNEQFF.